The 21 T cell receptor beta chains presented below share a single source sample, sequenced in a study of OX40 agonist ivuxolimab in advanced cancers. Profiled with immunoSEQ multiplex PCR; TCRdb holds only in-frame clones, not every one. The sample comprises about 50,000 clones, 80% of which are singletons, and around 4% rests with the top ten. Sequenced material: CD4+ or CD8+ T cells sorted from blood, taken in a trial of the OX40 agonist ivuxolimab. These receptor sequences come from an adult with an advanced solid tumor such as melanoma, head and neck, liver or kidney cancer.

This chain connects TRBV5-1 to TRBJ2-7, with TRBD1 as a possible D gene (6 bases). The CDR3 loop spans 15 amino acids. Trimming took off 0 bases at V and 2 bases at J, with 12 bases between the two ends. The germline V gene encodes CDR1 SGHRS and CDR2 YFSETQ. The chain's CDR3 is CASSLGSPGAYEQYF. The CDR3 region has the DNA TGCGCCAGCAGCTTGGGATCGCCAGGGGCCTACGAGCAGTACTTC.

The chain couples TRBV5-1 to TRBJ1-1; D possibly corresponds to TRBD1 (5 bases). There are 16 residues in the CDR3. Germline values: CDR1 SGHRS, CDR2 YFSETQ. V was pared by 4 bases and J by 7 bases, with 23 bases between. The DNA of the CDR3 is TGCGCCAGCAGCCTGACTCTGGGGGGTAGCATCAGTGAAGCTTTCTTT. This encodes CASSLTLGGSISEAFF.

This chain links TRBV4-3 with TRBJ1-1; D might be TRBD1 (5 bases). V was cut by 0 bases and J by 6 bases, with 11 bases left in between. The CDR3 is made up of 14 amino acids. Germline V gene data show CDR1 as LGHNA and CDR2 as YSLEER. In DNA form, the CDR3 reads TGCGCCAGCAGCCAAGAGGAGGGGCCGGCTGAAGCTTTCTTT. This encodes CASSQEEGPAEAFF.

The CDR3 bases are TGTGCCACCAGCTCTCTGTACAGGGGGACGGGGGAGCTGTTTTTT. Translating gives CATSSLYRGTGELFF. This chain uses TRBV15 with TRBJ2-2, with 8 bases that match TRBD1. This CDR3 comprises 15 residues. The junction had 10 bases not matched to a gene; V was cut back by 5 bases and J by 8 bases. Germline V gene lookup returns CDR1 LNHNV and CDR2 YYDKDF (reference sequence). Full variable domain (rest looked up from reference TRBV15 and TRBJ2-2): DAMVIQNPRYQVTQFGKPVTLSCSQTLNHNVMYWYQQKSSQAPKLLFHYYDKDFNNEADTPDNFQSRRPNTSFCFLDIRSPGLGDTAMYLCATSSLYRGTGELFFGEGSRLTVL.

The rearrangement links TRBV6-1 to TRBJ1-4, with TRBD1 matching over 10 bases. The V and J ends lost 6 bases and 13 bases, in that order; junction bases with no gene match: 11. The germline V gene encodes CDR1 MNHNS and CDR2 SASEGT. CDR3 length: 14 amino acids. This CDR3 is CASSRDRGKVGLFF. The CDR3 DNA sequence: TGTGCCAGCAGCCGGGACAGGGGTAAGGTGGGACTGTTTTTT.

This clone was recorded once. This chain links TRBV5-4 with TRBJ2-6, with D unclear. The germline gives CDR1 SGHNT, CDR2 YYREEE (reference sequence). The CDR3 has 15 residues. V gave up 3 bases and J gave up 0 bases, with 7 bases separating them. As DNA, the CDR3 is TGTGCCAGCAGCTCTCGGAACTCTGGGGCCAACGTCCTGACTTTC. This sequence encodes CASSSRNSGANVLTF.

The chain combines TRBV5-1 with TRBJ2-7; D perhaps matches TRBD2 (5 bases). The germline V and J ends were trimmed by 1 base and 2 bases, with 10 bases remaining between them. The length of the CDR3 is 14 residues. CDR1 is SGHRS and CDR2 is YFSETQ in the germline V gene. Here the CDR3 reads CASSLSTRTYEQYF. DNA of the CDR3: TGCGCCAGCAGCTTGTCTACTAGAACCTACGAGCAGTACTTC.

This clone was seen only once. The chain employs TRBV4-1 and TRBJ2-1; 9 bases are a match to TRBD2. Trimming took 0 bases from V and 4 from J; bases not matched to a gene: 4. Per germline, CDR1 MGHRA and CDR2 YSYEKL. CDR3 length: 16 amino acids. The CDR3 is CASSQEWLAGYNEQFF. Written as DNA, the CDR3 is TGCGCCAGCAGCCAAGAATGGCTAGCGGGATACAATGAGCAGTTCTTC.

The chain is built from TRBV19 and TRBJ2-7; 9 bases are shared with TRBD1. The CDR3 is 13 residues long. From germline, CDR1 is LNHDA and CDR2 SQIVND (reference sequence). Trimming at V came to 4 bases and at J to 9 bases, leaving 7 bases not matched to a gene. The CDR3 DNA sequence: TGTGCCAGTAGTAGCCAGGACAGGGGATGGCAGTACTTC. Translating it yields CASSSQDRGWQYF.

The chain employs TRBV29-1 and TRBJ1-1, with 7 bases aligning to TRBD1. V was clipped by 1 base and J by 10 bases; unmatched bases: 6. This CDR3 contains 12 residues. Germline CDR1 is SQVTM and CDR2 is ANQGSEA. The DNA of the CDR3 is TGCAGCGTTGAAGTTGTCAGGGGGGGAGCTTTCTTT. It encodes CSVEVVRGGAFF.

V gene TRBV5-1 combines with J gene TRBJ1-3; D is unclear. Germline CDR1 reads SGHRS; CDR2 reads YFSETQ. Trimming removed 4 bases from V and 0 bases from J, with 11 bases in between. The CDR3 spans 15 residues. The CDR3 DNA reads as TGCGCCAGCAGCGTCGGTCGGAGCTCTGGAAACACCATATATTTT. Translating it yields CASSVGRSSGNTIYF.

This rearrangement joins TRBV27 to TRBJ2-7, with D tentatively TRBD1 (6 bases). The CDR3 is 15 amino acids. From germline, CDR1 is MNHEY and CDR2 SMNVEV (reference sequence). Trimming took off 5 bases at V and 1 base at J, with 15 bases between the two ends. This CDR3 reads CASSRLTGQSYEQYF. In DNA, the CDR3 is TGTGCCAGCAGTCGCTTGACAGGACAGTCCTACGAGCAGTACTTC.

The DNA for the CDR3 is TGCGCCAGCAGGGCTCCCCCGGGACAGGGGTTGGTCGGCTACACCTTC. Residues: CASRAPPGQGLVGYTF. This sequence joins TRBV5-1 and TRBJ1-2; 10 nucleotides line up with TRBD1. The CDR3 runs to 16 residues. CDR1 is SGHRS and CDR2 is YFSETQ in the germline V gene. Unmatched junction bases numbered 15, after V lost 5 bases and J lost 8 bases.

This rearrangement joins TRBV6-6 to TRBJ2-5, with D unresolved. Trimming took off 2 bases at V and 1 base at J, with 8 bases between the two ends. CDR3 length: 14 amino acids. Germline assignment: CDR1 MNHNY and CDR2 SVGAGI (reference sequence). CDR3: CASSYQAVQETQYF. The CDR3 DNA reads TGTGCCAGCAGTTACCAGGCAGTCCAAGAGACCCAGTACTTC.

The CDR3 DNA is TGTGCCAGCAGTTTGGTGGGAAACTATGGCTACACCTTC. This gives the protein CASSLVGNYGYTF. The chain recombines TRBV28 with TRBJ1-2; D gene ambiguous. This CDR3 region has 13 residues. Per the germline V gene, CDR1 is MDHEN and CDR2 is SYDVKM. V gave up 3 bases and J gave up 2 bases, with 7 bases separating them.

The chain joins TRBV11-2 to TRBJ2-3, with TRBD2 as a possible D gene (7 bases). Germline loops: CDR1 SGHAT, CDR2 FQNNGV. Between the trimmed V and J ends, which lost 1 base and 6 bases, there was a span of 11 bases. This CDR3 has 14 amino acids. CDR3: CASSLGGGADTQYF. CDR3 sequence (DNA): TGTGCCAGCAGCTTAGGTGGGGGGGCCGATACGCAGTATTTT.

The V and J genes are TRBV2 and TRBJ2-2; maybe TRBD2 (7 bases). CDR1 SNHLY and CDR2 FYNNEI come from the germline V gene. Trimming removed 7 bases at V and 7 bases at J, with 22 bases between. This CDR3 contains 16 residues. CDR3 region: CASTLREGGPGGELFF. The CDR3, as DNA: TGTGCCAGCACCCTTAGGGAGGGGGGCCCTGGCGGGGAGCTGTTTTTT. The whole variable domain, remainder taken from reference TRBV2 and TRBJ2-2, is EPEVTQTPSHQVTQMGQEVILRCVPISNHLYFYWYRQILGQKVEFLVSFYNNEISEKSEIFDDQFSVERPDGSNFTLKIRSTKLEDSAMYFCASTLREGGPGGELFFGEGSRLTVL.

Only one count was recorded for this clone. The rearrangement links TRBV5-6 to TRBJ1-2, with D unresolved. The germline gives CDR1 SGHDT, CDR2 YYEEEE. The V and J ends lost 0 bases and 0 bases respectively, with 9 bases between them. The CDR3 is made up of 15 amino acids. The CDR3 spells CASSLGIGTNYGYTF. The DNA for the CDR3 is TGTGCCAGCAGCTTGGGAATAGGGACTAACTATGGCTACACCTTC.

This chain joins TRBV5-1 and TRBJ1-1, with TRBD1 as a possible D gene (6 bases). The CDR3 totals 15 residues. V was cut by 0 bases and J by 4 bases, with 13 bases left in between. Germline V gene data show CDR1 as SGHRS and CDR2 as YFSETQ. In DNA, the CDR3 is TGCGCCAGCAGCTTGGCAGGGGCGCCGGGCACTGAAGCTTTCTTT. Protein sequence: CASSLAGAPGTEAFF. Complete variable domain (other parts from reference TRBV5-1 and TRBJ1-1): KAGVTQTPRYLIKTRGQQVTLSCSPISGHRSVSWYQQTPGQGLQFLFEYFSETQRNKGNFPGRFSGRQFSNSRSEMNVSTLELGDSALYLCASSLAGAPGTEAFFGQGTRLTVV.

This sequence joins TRBV6-5 and TRBJ1-4; D remains unclear. Germline CDR1 reads MNHEY; CDR2 reads SVGAGI. The CDR3 sequence is 16 residues long. The ends were cut back, 0 bases at V and 0 bases at J, with 8 bases in the middle. CDR3 sequence (DNA): TGTGCCAGCAGTTACTCGATACCCTCAACTAATGAAAAACTGTTTTTT. It translates to CASSYSIPSTNEKLFF.

The chain carries TRBV6-6 and TRBJ2-7; 8 bases fit TRBD1. Losses at the gene ends were 5 bases for V and 2 bases for J; bases not matched to a gene: 5. This CDR3 region has 14 residues. Per germline, CDR1 MNHNY and CDR2 SVGAGI (reference sequence). This chain's CDR3 is CASSHRGSTYEQYF. CDR3 DNA: TGTGCCAGCAGTCACAGGGGGTCGACCTACGAGCAGTACTTC.